These 20 T cell receptor beta chains came from one sample sequenced in a study of T-cell reconstitution after alpha-beta-depleted transplantation in children. The TCRbeta library incorporated unique molecular identifiers. TCRdb re-called the PCR reads through MiXCR, storing one row per CDR3 protein. The data hold around 370,000 distinct CDR3 sequences, with around a tenth observed a single time. Source: PBMCs from the stem cell graft donor, taken from the stem cell graft. These receptors originate from a human donor who donated a stem cell graft to a child with acute lymphoblastic leukemia.

This clonotype turned up a few times. This chain connects TRBV5-1 to TRBJ2-1; no reliable D call. CDR1 is SGHRS and CDR2 is YFSETQ in the germline V gene. V lost 0 bases and J lost 1, with 11 bases in between. The CDR3 consists of 16 residues. This chain's CDR3 is CASSLAGWGSYNEQFF. The DNA for the CDR3 is TGCGCCAGCAGCTTGGCCGGTTGGGGTTCCTACAATGAGCAGTTCTTC. The full variable domain, rest sourced from reference TRBV5-1 and TRBJ2-1, is KAGVTQTPRYLIKTRGQQVTLSCSPISGHRSVSWYQQTPGQGLQFLFEYFSETQRNKGNFPGRFSGRQFSNSRSEMNVSTLELGDSALYLCASSLAGWGSYNEQFFGPGTRLTVL.

The rearrangement links TRBV5-1 to TRBJ2-5; TRBD1 matches 7 bases. The junction had 7 bases not matched to a gene; V was cut back by 4 bases and J by 4 bases. The CDR3 has 14 amino acids. The germline V gene has CDR1 SGHRS and CDR2 YFSETQ. The CDR3 DNA is TGCGCCAGCAGCGGACCCAACAGGGGAGAGACCCAGTACTTC. It translates to CASSGPNRGETQYF.

CDR3 sequence: CASSPGRGDYGYTF. The CDR3, as DNA: TGTGCCAGTTCCCCCGGACGGGGAGACTATGGCTACACCTTC. The V and J genes are TRBV19 and TRBJ1-2; D unresolved. Deletions cut 8 bases from V and 3 bases from J, with 16 bases between. This CDR3 has 14 amino acids. The germline gives CDR1 LNHDA, CDR2 SQIVND (reference sequence).

This clonotype has ten or more counts. The rearrangement uses TRBV7-3 and TRBJ1-2; D possibly corresponds to TRBD1 (6 bases). The germline V and J ends were trimmed by 3 bases and 0 bases, with 8 bases remaining between them. The CDR3 runs 14 residues. Germline CDR1 is SGHTA and CDR2 is FQGTGA. The CDR3 region is CASSLDRTNYGYTF. The CDR3 DNA sequence: TGTGCCAGCAGCTTGGACAGAACTAACTATGGCTACACCTTC.

This chain uses TRBV7-9 with TRBJ1-4; D unresolved. CDR1 and CDR2 from the germline V gene are SEHNR and FQNEAQ (reference sequence). Trimming removed 3 bases at V and 4 bases at J, with 12 bases between. The CDR3 is 15 residues long. The CDR3: CASSFISTGNEKLFF. The CDR3, as DNA: TGTGCCAGCAGCTTCATCTCGACGGGTAATGAAAAACTGTTTTTT.

This chain uses TRBV7-2 with TRBJ1-2, with D perhaps matching TRBD1 (6 bases). Germline CDR1 is SGHTA and CDR2 is FQGNSA. Trimming shortened V by 5 bases and J by 3 bases, and 19 bases separated the two germline ends. CDR3 length equals 16 residues. CDR3 amino acids: CASSPEQGDQDYGYTF. Written as DNA, the CDR3 is TGTGCCAGCAGCCCTGAACAGGGAGATCAGGACTATGGCTACACCTTC.

The chain couples TRBV7-8 to TRBJ1-4; tentative D call: TRBD1 (6 bases). Trimming removed 3 bases from V and 8 bases from J, with 16 bases in between. Looked up from germline, CDR1 is SGHVS and CDR2 is FQNEAQ. The CDR3 is 15 residues long. In DNA, the CDR3 is TGTGCCAGCAGCTTTCTCGCGTCAGGGGCAGAAAAACTGTTTTTT. Translated: CASSFLASGAEKLFF.

V usage is TRBV7-9 and J usage is TRBJ2-7; 10 bases match TRBD1. This CDR3 is 15 amino acids long. With V trimmed by 5 bases and J by 5 bases, 9 bases remained unmatched. Germline V gene data show CDR1 as SEHNR and CDR2 as FQNEAQ (reference sequence). CDR3 region: CASSPTTGGLNEQYF. The CDR3 DNA sequence: TGTGCCAGCAGCCCCACGACAGGGGGCTTGAACGAGCAGTACTTC. Variable domain in full (rest from reference TRBV7-9 and TRBJ2-7): DTGVSQNPRHKITKRGQNVTFRCDPISEHNRLYWYRQTLGQGPEFLTYFQNEAQLEKSRLLSDRFSAERPKGSFSTLEIQRTEQGDSAMYLCASSPTTGGLNEQYFGPGTRLTVT.

At least ten counts were recorded for this clonotype. This sequence joins TRBV5-1 and TRBJ2-3, with 8 bases that match TRBD2. Germline V gene data show CDR1 as SGHRS and CDR2 as YFSETQ. There are 13 residues in the CDR3. V shed 5 bases and J 6 bases; nucleotides not matched to a gene: 5. The CDR3 loop is CASRGLGGDTQYF. CDR3 DNA sequence: TGCGCCAGCAGGGGACTAGGCGGGGATACGCAGTATTTT.

The chain combines TRBV27 with TRBJ2-5, with TRBD2 matching 12 bases. Germline loops: CDR1 MNHEY, CDR2 SMNVEV (reference sequence). Trimming at V came to 6 bases and at J to 2 bases, leaving 7 bases not matched to a gene. The CDR3 contains 16 residues. The CDR3 loop is CASSGLAGRGQETQYF. DNA of the CDR3: TGTGCCAGCAGCGGACTAGCGGGGAGAGGGCAAGAGACCCAGTACTTC.

The sample holds a few counts of this clonotype. The J gene is TRBJ1-3, the V gene TRBV6-5; no definite D call. V lost 0 bases and J lost 4, with 7 bases in between. The CDR3 consists of 14 residues. The germline CDR1 and CDR2 sequences are MNHEY and SVGAGI. The CDR3 loop reads CASSYSGTGNTIYF. For the CDR3, the DNA is TGTGCCAGCAGTTACTCGGGTACCGGAAACACCATATATTTT.

This clonotype turned up a few times. The chain combines TRBV3-1 with TRBJ2-1, with D unresolved. The V gene's germline CDR1 is LGHDT and CDR2 YNNKEL (reference sequence). V lost 5 bases, J lost 8 bases, and 19 bases lay in between. The CDR3 contains 15 residues. The CDR3 bases are TGTGCCAGCAGCTTCTTAAGACTCCCAGGCGATGAGCAGTTCTTC. Translated: CASSFLRLPGDEQFF.

For this clonotype: A clone one base away is much larger, so this may be a read error. The V and J genes are TRBV11-1 and TRBJ2-7; 7 nucleotides agree with TRBD1. The CDR3 sequence is 12 residues long. Germline CDR1 reads SGHAT; CDR2 reads FQDESV (reference sequence). Written as DNA, the CDR3 is TGTGCCAGCGAAAACAGGGGCTACGCGCAGTACTTC. Translating gives CASENRGYAQYF.

This clonotype was seen repeatedly, ten times or more. The rearrangement links TRBV2 to TRBJ2-3, with D maybe TRBD1 (5 bases). The CDR3 consists of 13 residues. V lost 6 bases to trimming and J lost 5 bases, with 12 bases between them. The germline V gene has CDR1 SNHLY and CDR2 FYNNEI. The CDR3 loop is CASSGTREDTQYF. For the CDR3, the DNA is TGTGCCAGCAGCGGAACCAGGGAAGATACGCAGTATTTT.

This clonotype was found a few times. The chain recombines TRBV29-1 with TRBJ1-1; tentative D call: TRBD1 (6 bases). CDR1 is SQVTM and CDR2 is ANQGSEA in the germline V gene. Deletions cut 4 bases from V and 4 bases from J, with 16 bases between. CDR3 length: 14 residues. The CDR3 coding sequence is TGCAGCGTTGGATTGGGGGGCCAGGGCACTGAAGCTTTCTTT. It codes for CSVGLGGQGTEAFF.

There are many counts of this clonotype. In DNA, the CDR3 is TGCAGCGCCCGTGAGGATTCAGCTAATGAAAAACTGTTTTTT. Translation: CSAREDSANEKLFF. The genes are TRBV29-1 and TRBJ1-4; D is undetermined. V was pared by 7 bases and J by 3 bases, with 15 bases between. The CDR3 totals 14 residues. Germline-derived CDR1 and CDR2 are SQVTM and ANQGSEA.

This clonotype was recorded a few times. The chain recombines TRBV7-9 with TRBJ1-2, with D possibly matching TRBD1 (5 bases). The CDR3 totals 16 residues. The V end lost 2 bases, the J end lost 2 bases, and 15 bases lay between the germline ends. Germline values: CDR1 SEHNR, CDR2 FQNEAQ (reference sequence). The CDR3 protein is CASSLYQGTGNYGYTF. The CDR3 DNA reads as TGTGCCAGCAGCTTATACCAAGGGACGGGCAACTATGGCTACACCTTC.

The rearrangement uses TRBV5-6 and TRBJ1-4, with D tentatively TRBD1 (6 bases). With 4 bases removed from V and 8 bases from J, the gap between germline ends came to 21 bases. The CDR3 covers 16 residues. The germline CDR1 and CDR2 sequences are SGHDT and YYEEEE. The CDR3 DNA sequence: TGTGCCAGCAGCCGTCTGCCGCAACAGGGAAGCGAAAAACTGTTTTTT. Residues: CASSRLPQQGSEKLFF.

This clonotype was observed a few times. The CDR3 sequence: CATSGQPNEKLFF. In DNA form, the CDR3 reads TGCGCCACCTCGGGACAGCCCAATGAAAAACTGTTTTTT. This chain uses TRBV10-2 with TRBJ1-4, with 7 bases aligning to TRBD1. The CDR3 covers 13 residues. Germline CDR1 WSHSY, CDR2 SAAADI. Trimming cost V 10 bases and J 5 bases; bases outside gene matches: 7.

The chain carries TRBV18 and TRBJ1-4; no definite D call. The CDR3 is 15 residues long. Trimming pared 2 bases from V and 6 bases from J, leaving 13 bases between. Germline CDR1 and CDR2: KGHSH and LQKENI. The CDR3 protein is CASSPMFETDEKLFF. The CDR3 DNA follows: TGTGCCAGCTCACCAATGTTTGAAACAGATGAAAAACTGTTTTTT.